Listed below are T cell receptor beta chains from one sample, sequenced in a study of T cells in Graves' hyperthyroidism and ophthalmopathy. TCRdb itself ran the multiplex PCR reads through MiXCR, one entry per CDR3 protein. The sample contains nearly 250,000 distinct CDR3 sequences, around 24% of which appear only once. Sequencing was carried out using blood. These receptors originate from a woman aged 40-49 years with Graves' ophthalmopathy. Both conserved end residues are part of each CDR3. D genes are given only for firm matches. Not every row has a clone size; where given, it reads once, few, many or a size class.

j_call: TRBJ1-1
clone_size: .
v_call: TRBV12-3/TRBV12-4
d_call: .
cdr3_nt: TGTGCCAGCAGTTTAGGGAGCAGGAACACTGAAGCTTTCTTT
cdr3_aa: CASSLGSRNTEAFF

j_call: TRBJ2-7
clone_size: many
v_call: TRBV10-2
d_call: .
cdr3_nt: TGCGCCAGCATCGGCGGAAACTACGAGCAGTACTTC
cdr3_aa: CASIGGNYEQYF

j_call: TRBJ2-7
clone_size: many
v_call: TRBV7-3
d_call: TRBD1
cdr3_nt: TGTGCCAGCAGCTTTGGGACAGGGAGTAAGTACGAGCAGTACTTC
cdr3_aa: CASSFGTGSKYEQYF

j_call: TRBJ2-2
clone_size: .
v_call: TRBV7-6
d_call: .
cdr3_nt: TGTGCCAGCCACAGCCCGGGGAACACCGGGGAGCTGTTTTTT
cdr3_aa: CASHSPGNTGELFF

j_call: TRBJ1-5
clone_size: .
v_call: TRBV25-1
d_call: .
cdr3_nt: TGTGCCAGCAGTGATTCGTATCAGCCCCAGCATTTT
cdr3_aa: CASSDSYQPQHF

j_call: TRBJ2-7
clone_size: .
v_call: TRBV5-1
d_call: TRBD1
cdr3_nt: TGCGCCAGCAGCCTCGGGACAGGGAACAACTACGAGCAGTACTTC
cdr3_aa: CASSLGTGNNYEQYF

j_call: TRBJ2-7
clone_size: few
v_call: TRBV6-2/TRBV6-3
d_call: TRBD1
cdr3_nt: TGTGCCAGCAGTCCTACTCATGGGACAGGGGCCTCCACCTCCTACGAGCAGTACTTC
cdr3_aa: CASSPTHGTGASTSYEQYF

j_call: TRBJ2-5
clone_size: many
v_call: TRBV28
d_call: TRBD2
cdr3_nt: TGTGCCAGCAGCCCGGACGGGGGGGAGACCCAGTACTTC
cdr3_aa: CASSPDGGETQYF

j_call: TRBJ2-7
clone_size: many
v_call: TRBV11-2
d_call: .
cdr3_nt: TGTGCCAGCAGCGCGGGCCTCGGTAGCTCCTACGAGCAGTACTTC
cdr3_aa: CASSAGLGSSYEQYF

j_call: TRBJ2-5
clone_size: many
v_call: TRBV11-2
d_call: TRBD2
cdr3_nt: TGTGCCAGCCTAAGAGGGGCTAGCGGGAGTGGGGAGACCCAGTACTTC
cdr3_aa: CASLRGASGSGETQYF

j_call: TRBJ2-7
clone_size: many
v_call: TRBV28
d_call: TRBD1
cdr3_nt: TGTGCCAGCAGTTTATCCTGGCAGGGGGTCCGCGAGCAGTACTTC
cdr3_aa: CASSLSWQGVREQYF

j_call: TRBJ2-5
clone_size: many
v_call: TRBV28
d_call: .
cdr3_nt: TGTGCCAGCAGTTTATCCTGGGGGGAGACCCAGTACTTC
cdr3_aa: CASSLSWGETQYF

j_call: TRBJ1-2
clone_size: many
v_call: TRBV20-1
d_call: TRBD1
cdr3_nt: TGCAGTGCTAGCCGGGACAGGGTTCTCTATGGCTACACCTTC
cdr3_aa: CSASRDRVLYGYTF

j_call: TRBJ1-5
clone_size: many
v_call: TRBV20-1
d_call: .
cdr3_nt: TGCAGTGCTAGAGACGACAACCCCAATCAGCCCCAGCATTTT
cdr3_aa: CSARDDNPNQPQHF

j_call: TRBJ1-1
clone_size: .
v_call: TRBV11-3
d_call: .
cdr3_nt: TGTGCCAGCAGCTCGAGTGGTCTCTGGGGCACTGAAGCTTTCTTT
cdr3_aa: CASSSSGLWGTEAFF

j_call: TRBJ2-7
clone_size: many
v_call: TRBV5-1
d_call: .
cdr3_nt: TGCGCCAGCAGCTTCCCCGGTCGGGAGCAGTACTTC
cdr3_aa: CASSFPGREQYF

j_call: TRBJ2-5
clone_size: .
v_call: TRBV4-1
d_call: TRBD1
cdr3_nt: TGCGCCAGCAGCCTCCAAGGGGGACAGGGGGCATTTCGAGAGACCCAGTACTTC
cdr3_aa: CASSLQGGQGAFRETQYF

j_call: TRBJ1-2
clone_size: .
v_call: TRBV27
d_call: .
cdr3_nt: TGTGCCAGCAGTTTGACCTATAACTATGGCTACACCTTC
cdr3_aa: CASSLTYNYGYTF